This T cell receptor beta chain was captured in a study of shared clonotypes between healthy human individuals. CDR1 is SGHTA and CDR2 is FQGTGA in the germline V gene. Trimming pared 4 bases from V and 5 bases from J, leaving 12 bases between. The CDR3 has 14 residues. Authors' analysis steps: ImmunoSEQ output held junction-only sequences without quality scores, so filtering differed. Some clones are missing from TCRdb's copy, which holds only in-frame ones; the method was immunoSEQ multiplex PCR. For V, J and clone size, that table is used; D and trimming come from the DNA. The sample carries about 580,000 clones, roughly 98% recorded once. In the naive CD8 group, cells lacked CD45RO and were positively selected for CCR7, so terminally differentiated effector memory CD45RA+ cells were left out. Donors had no recently reported acute infections or vaccinations and were HIV-negative. This clone was counted a single time. Its target is unknown.

The study's findings and limits: Despite large depth, sorted-subset datasets appeared incompletely sequenced. The four-donor shared clonotypes exceeded non-shared clonotypes in generation probability, with non-shared ones scoring lower.

This clonotype originated in a man aged 25 to 40 in good health. J is TRBJ2-1 and V is TRBV7-3, with D perhaps assigned TRBD1 or TRBD2 (5 bases each). The sample taken for sequencing was naive CD8+ T cells sorted from blood. The CDR3 DNA is TGTGCCAGCAGCTACAGGTTGGGAGACAATGAGCAGTTCTTC. Encoded protein: CASSYRLGDNEQFF.